This TCR beta chain is drawn from a study of blood T cell repertoires in COVID-19. As for the study in general: Both acute and convalescent COVID-19 samples were obtained from the United States, Italy and Spain. T cells, B-cell-depleted T cells, or PBMCs supplied cDNA or gDNA.

The CDR3 extends over 17 amino acids. The V end lost 5 bases, the J end lost 6 bases, and 22 bases lay between the germline ends. Germline CDR1 SEHNR, CDR2 FQNEAQ (reference sequence). In the original analysis: Nucleated cell number was recorded as an estimate derived from reference gene primer amplification. Here immunoSEQ multiplex PCR was the method, and the copy in TCRdb shows in-frame clones only, minus some. V and J calls and clone size come straight from that table; D and trimming were deduced from the DNA. The table includes about 60,000 clones, around 90% detected once. Sequencing used peripheral blood. The chain joins TRBV7-9 to TRBJ1-4, with D maybe TRBD1 (6 bases). This receptor was obtained from a man aged 60 to 75 with acute or convalescent COVID-19. The CDR3: CASSRYGAGEDDEKLFF. The DNA for the CDR3 is TGTGCCAGCAGCCGTTACGGGGCAGGGGAAGATGATGAAAAACTGTTTTTT.